The clone carrying this TCR beta chain was observed at least ten times. The TRBV12-4/TRBJ1-2 clonotypes were amplified using barcode primers with ligated adaptors. TCRdb re-analysed the multiplex PCR reads in MiXCR, keeping a single row per CDR3 protein. In the table there are over a thousand distinct CDR3 sequences, approximately 3.8% of which are singletons. CD25-based Treg depletion was applied to purified naive CD4+ T cells. V shed 1 base and J shed 0 bases, with 6 bases lying between them. The CDR3 is 14 amino acids. The material sequenced was naive CD4+ T cells sorted from blood. Subset meaning: naive CD4+ T cells, CD4+CD45RA+CD25-. V usage is TRBV12-3 or TRBV12-4 and J usage is TRBJ1-2; no clear D. The clonotype originates from a female donor with breast cancer. The CDR3 bases are TGTGCCAGCAGTTTAGGTCCCACTAACTATGGCTACACCTTC. It codes for CASSLGPTNYGYTF.